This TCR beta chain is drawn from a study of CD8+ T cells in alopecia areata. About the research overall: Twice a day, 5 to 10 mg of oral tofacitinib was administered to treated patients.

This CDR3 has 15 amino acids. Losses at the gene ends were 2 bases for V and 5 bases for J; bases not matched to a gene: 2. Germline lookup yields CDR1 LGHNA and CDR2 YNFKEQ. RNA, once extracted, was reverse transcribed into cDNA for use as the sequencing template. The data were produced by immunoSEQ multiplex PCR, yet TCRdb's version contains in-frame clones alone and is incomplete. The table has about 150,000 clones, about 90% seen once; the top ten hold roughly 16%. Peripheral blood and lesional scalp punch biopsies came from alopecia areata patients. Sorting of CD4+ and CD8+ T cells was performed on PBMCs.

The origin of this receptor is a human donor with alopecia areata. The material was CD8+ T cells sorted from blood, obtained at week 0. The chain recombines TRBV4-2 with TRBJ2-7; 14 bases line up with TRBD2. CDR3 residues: CASSQTGLAGDEQYF. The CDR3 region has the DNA TGTGCCAGCAGCCAAACGGGACTAGCGGGAGACGAGCAGTACTTC.